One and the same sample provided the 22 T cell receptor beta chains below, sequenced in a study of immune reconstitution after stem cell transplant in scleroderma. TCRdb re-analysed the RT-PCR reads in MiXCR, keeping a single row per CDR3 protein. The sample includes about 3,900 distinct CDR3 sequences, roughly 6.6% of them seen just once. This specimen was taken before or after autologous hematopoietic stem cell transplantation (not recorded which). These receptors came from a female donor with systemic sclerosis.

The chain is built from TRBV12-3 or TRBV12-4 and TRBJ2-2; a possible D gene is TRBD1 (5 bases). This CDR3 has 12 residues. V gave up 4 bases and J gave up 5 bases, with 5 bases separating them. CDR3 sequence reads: CASSYRTGELFF. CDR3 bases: TGTGCCAGCAGTTACAGGACCGGGGAGCTGTTTTTT.

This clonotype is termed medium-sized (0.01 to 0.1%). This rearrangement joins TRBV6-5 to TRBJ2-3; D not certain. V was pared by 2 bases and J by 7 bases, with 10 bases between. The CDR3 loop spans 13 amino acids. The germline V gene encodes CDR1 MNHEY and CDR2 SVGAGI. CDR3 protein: CASSYDFKNTQYF. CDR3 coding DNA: TGTGCCAGCAGTTACGACTTCAAGAATACGCAGTATTTT.

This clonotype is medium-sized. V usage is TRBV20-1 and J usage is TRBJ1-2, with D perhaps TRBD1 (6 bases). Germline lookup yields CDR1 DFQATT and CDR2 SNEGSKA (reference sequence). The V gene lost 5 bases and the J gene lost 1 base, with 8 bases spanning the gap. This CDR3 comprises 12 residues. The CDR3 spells CSALDSNYGYTF. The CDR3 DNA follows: TGCAGTGCTCTGGACAGTAACTATGGCTACACCTTC.

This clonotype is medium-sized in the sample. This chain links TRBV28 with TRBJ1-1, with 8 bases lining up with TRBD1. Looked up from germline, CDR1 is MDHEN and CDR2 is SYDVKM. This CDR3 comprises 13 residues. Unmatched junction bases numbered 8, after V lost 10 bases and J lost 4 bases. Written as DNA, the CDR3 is TGTGCCACCTCGGACAGGGCGGGCACTGAAGCTTTCTTT. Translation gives CATSDRAGTEAFF.

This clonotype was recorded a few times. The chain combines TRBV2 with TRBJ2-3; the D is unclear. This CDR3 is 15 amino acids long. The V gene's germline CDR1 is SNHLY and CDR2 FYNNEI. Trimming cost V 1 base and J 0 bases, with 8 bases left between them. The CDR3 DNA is TGTGCCAGCAGTGAAGGGACGGCTAGCACAGATACGCAGTATTTT. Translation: CASSEGTASTDTQYF. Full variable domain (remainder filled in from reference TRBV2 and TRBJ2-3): EPEVTQTPSHQVTQMGQEVILRCVPISNHLYFYWYRQILGQKVEFLVSFYNNEISEKSEIFDDQFSVERPDGSNFTLKIRSTKLEDSAMYFCASSEGTASTDTQYFGPGTRLTVL.

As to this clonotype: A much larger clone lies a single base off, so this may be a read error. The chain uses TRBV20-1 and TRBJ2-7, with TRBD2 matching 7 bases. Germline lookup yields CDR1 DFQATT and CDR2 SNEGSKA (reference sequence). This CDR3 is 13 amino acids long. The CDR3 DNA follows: TGCAGTGCTAGTCGAAGCGGGGCCTACGGGCAGTACTTC. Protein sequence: CSASRSGAYGQYF.

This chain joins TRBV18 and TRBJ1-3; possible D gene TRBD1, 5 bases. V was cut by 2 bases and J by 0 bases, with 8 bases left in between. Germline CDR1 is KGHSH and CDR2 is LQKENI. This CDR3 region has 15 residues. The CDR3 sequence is CASSPTTASGNTIYF. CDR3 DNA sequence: TGTGCCAGCTCACCAACGACAGCCTCTGGAAACACCATATATTTT.

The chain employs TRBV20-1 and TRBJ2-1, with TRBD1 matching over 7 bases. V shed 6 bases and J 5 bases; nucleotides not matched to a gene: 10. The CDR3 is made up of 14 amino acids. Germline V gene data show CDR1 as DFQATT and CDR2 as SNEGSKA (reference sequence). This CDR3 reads CSAPRPGQHNEQFF. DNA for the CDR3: TGCAGTGCCCCCAGGCCGGGACAGCACAATGAGCAGTTCTTC.

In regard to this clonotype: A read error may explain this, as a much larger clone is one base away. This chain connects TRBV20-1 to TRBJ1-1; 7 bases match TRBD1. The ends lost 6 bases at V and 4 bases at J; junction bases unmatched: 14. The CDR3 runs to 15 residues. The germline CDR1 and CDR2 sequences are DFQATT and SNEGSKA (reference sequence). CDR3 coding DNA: TGCAGTGCGAAACCGGGACAGAACATGAGCACTGAAGCTTTCTTT. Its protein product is CSAKPGQNMSTEAFF.

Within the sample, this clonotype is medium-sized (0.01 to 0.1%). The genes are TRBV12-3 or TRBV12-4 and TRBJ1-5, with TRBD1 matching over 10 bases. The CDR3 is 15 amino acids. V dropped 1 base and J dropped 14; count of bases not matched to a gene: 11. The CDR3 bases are TGTGCCAGCAGTTTAGATCCCCTAGGACAGGGGGGGGAGCATTTT. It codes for CASSLDPLGQGGEHF.

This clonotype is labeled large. The DNA of the CDR3 is TGTGCCAGCAGTTACTCAACGCGGGCCAAAAACATTCAGTACTTC. Amino acids: CASSYSTRAKNIQYF. The chain joins TRBV6-5 to TRBJ2-4; D gene ambiguous. CDR1 is MNHEY, CDR2 SVGAGI, per germline. The CDR3 length is 15 residues. V lost 0 bases and J lost 1, with 7 bases in between.

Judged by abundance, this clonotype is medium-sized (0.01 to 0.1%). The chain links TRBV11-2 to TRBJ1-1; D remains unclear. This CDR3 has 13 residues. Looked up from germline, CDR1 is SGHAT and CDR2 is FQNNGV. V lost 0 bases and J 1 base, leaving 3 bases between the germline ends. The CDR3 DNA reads TGTGCCAGCAGCTTAGAACAGAACACTGAAGCTTTCTTT. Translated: CASSLEQNTEAFF.

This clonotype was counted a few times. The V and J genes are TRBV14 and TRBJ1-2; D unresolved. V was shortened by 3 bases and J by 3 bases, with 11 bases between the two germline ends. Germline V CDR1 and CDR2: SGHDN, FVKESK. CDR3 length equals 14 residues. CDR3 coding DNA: TGTGCCAGCAGCCAGCAAGACCCTCACTATGGCTACACCTTC. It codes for CASSQQDPHYGYTF.

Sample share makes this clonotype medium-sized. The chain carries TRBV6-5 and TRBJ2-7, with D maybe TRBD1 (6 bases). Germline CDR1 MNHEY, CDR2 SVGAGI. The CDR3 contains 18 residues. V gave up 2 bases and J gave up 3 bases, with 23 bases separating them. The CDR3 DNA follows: TGTGCCAGCAGTTACAGGGCGACAGGCCCGTCGGGGATCTACGAGCAGTACTTC. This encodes CASSYRATGPSGIYEQYF.

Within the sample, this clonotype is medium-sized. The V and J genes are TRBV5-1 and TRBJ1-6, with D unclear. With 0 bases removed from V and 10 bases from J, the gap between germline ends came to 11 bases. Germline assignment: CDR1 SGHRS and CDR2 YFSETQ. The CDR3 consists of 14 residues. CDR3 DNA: TGCGCCAGCAGCTTGGTAACGGAAGGGTCACCCCTCCACTTT. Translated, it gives CASSLVTEGSPLHF.

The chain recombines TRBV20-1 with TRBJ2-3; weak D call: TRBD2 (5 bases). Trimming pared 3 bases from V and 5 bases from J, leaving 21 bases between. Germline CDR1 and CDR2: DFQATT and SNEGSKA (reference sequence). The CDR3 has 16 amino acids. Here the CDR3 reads CSASPSLVGVVDTQYF. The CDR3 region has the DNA TGCAGTGCTAGCCCGTCTCTGGTGGGAGTCGTAGATACGCAGTATTTT.

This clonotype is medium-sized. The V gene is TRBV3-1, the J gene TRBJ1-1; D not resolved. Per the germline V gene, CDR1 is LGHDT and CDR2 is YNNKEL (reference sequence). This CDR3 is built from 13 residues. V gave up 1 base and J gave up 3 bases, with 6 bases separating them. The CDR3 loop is CASSQGRYTEAFF. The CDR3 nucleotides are TGTGCCAGCAGCCAAGGCAGGTACACTGAAGCTTTCTTT. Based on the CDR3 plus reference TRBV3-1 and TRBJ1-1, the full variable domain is DTAVSQTPKYLVTQMGNDKSIKCEQNLGHDTMYWYKQDSKKFLKIMFSYNNKELIINETVPNRFSPKSPDKAHLNLHINSLELGDSAVYFCASSQGRYTEAFFGQGTRLTVV.

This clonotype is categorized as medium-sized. In DNA form, the CDR3 reads TGCAGCGGGTACTCTGGAAACACCATATATTTT. This sequence encodes CSGYSGNTIYF. The chain couples TRBV29-1 to TRBJ1-3, with D unresolved. Trimming removed 7 bases from V and 0 bases from J, with 4 bases in between. Germline V lookup: CDR1 SQVTM, CDR2 ANQGSEA. CDR3 length equals 11 residues. Using reference TRBV29-1 and TRBJ1-3 for the parts outside the CDR3, the full variable domain is SAVISQKPSRDICQRGTSLTIQCQVDSQVTMMFWYRQQPGQSLTLIATANQGSEATYESGFVIDKFPISRPNLTFSTLTVSNMSPEDSSIYLCSGYSGNTIYFGEGSWLTVV.

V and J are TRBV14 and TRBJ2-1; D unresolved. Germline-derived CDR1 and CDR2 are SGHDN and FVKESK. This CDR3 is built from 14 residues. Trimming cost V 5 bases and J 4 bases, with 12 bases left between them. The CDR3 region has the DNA TGTGCCAGCAGCGTGACCGGTCTTTACAATGAGCAGTTCTTC. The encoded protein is CASSVTGLYNEQFF.

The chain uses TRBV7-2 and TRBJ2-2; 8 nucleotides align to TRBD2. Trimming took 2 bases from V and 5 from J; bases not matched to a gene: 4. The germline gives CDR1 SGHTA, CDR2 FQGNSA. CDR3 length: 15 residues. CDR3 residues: CASSLLASGTGELFF. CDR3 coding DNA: TGTGCCAGCAGCTTATTGGCTAGCGGGACCGGGGAGCTGTTTTTT.

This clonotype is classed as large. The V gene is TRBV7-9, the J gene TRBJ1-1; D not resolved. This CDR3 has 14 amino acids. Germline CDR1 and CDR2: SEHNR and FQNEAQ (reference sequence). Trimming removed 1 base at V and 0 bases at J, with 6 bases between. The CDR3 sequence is CASSLEGMNTEAFF. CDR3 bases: TGTGCCAGCAGCTTAGAAGGCATGAACACTGAAGCTTTCTTT. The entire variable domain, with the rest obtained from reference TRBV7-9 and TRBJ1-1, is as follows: DTGVSQNPRHKITKRGQNVTFRCDPISEHNRLYWYRQTLGQGPEFLTYFQNEAQLEKSRLLSDRFSAERPKGSFSTLEIQRTEQGDSAMYLCASSLEGMNTEAFFGQGTRLTVV.

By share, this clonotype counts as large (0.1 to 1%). The CDR3: CASRDTGGMDQPQHF. CDR3 nucleotides: TGTGCCAGCAGGGACACAGGGGGTATGGATCAGCCCCAGCATTTT. V and J are TRBV6-5 and TRBJ1-5, with 8 nucleotides matching TRBD1. V was clipped by 6 bases and J by 5 bases; unmatched bases: 9. CDR1 and CDR2 from the germline V gene are MNHEY and SVGAGI. This CDR3 is 15 amino acids long.